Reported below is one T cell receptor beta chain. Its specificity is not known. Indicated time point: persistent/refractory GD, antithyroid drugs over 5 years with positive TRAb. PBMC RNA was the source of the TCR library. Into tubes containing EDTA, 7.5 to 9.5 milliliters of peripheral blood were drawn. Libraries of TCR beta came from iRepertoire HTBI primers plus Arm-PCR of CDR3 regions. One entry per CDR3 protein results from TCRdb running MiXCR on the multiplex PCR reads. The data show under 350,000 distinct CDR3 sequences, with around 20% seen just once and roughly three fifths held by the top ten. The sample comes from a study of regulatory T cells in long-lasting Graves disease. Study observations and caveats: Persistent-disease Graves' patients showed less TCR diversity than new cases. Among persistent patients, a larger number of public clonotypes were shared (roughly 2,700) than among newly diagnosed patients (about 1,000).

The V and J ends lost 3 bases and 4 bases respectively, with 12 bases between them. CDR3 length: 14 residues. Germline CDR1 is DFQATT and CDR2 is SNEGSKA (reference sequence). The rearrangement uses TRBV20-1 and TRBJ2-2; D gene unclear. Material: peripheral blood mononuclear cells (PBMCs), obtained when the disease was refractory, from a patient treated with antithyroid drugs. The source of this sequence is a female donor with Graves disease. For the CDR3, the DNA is TGCAGTGCTAGCCCGGACGACGGCACCGGGGAGCTGTTTTTT. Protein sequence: CSASPDDGTGELFF.